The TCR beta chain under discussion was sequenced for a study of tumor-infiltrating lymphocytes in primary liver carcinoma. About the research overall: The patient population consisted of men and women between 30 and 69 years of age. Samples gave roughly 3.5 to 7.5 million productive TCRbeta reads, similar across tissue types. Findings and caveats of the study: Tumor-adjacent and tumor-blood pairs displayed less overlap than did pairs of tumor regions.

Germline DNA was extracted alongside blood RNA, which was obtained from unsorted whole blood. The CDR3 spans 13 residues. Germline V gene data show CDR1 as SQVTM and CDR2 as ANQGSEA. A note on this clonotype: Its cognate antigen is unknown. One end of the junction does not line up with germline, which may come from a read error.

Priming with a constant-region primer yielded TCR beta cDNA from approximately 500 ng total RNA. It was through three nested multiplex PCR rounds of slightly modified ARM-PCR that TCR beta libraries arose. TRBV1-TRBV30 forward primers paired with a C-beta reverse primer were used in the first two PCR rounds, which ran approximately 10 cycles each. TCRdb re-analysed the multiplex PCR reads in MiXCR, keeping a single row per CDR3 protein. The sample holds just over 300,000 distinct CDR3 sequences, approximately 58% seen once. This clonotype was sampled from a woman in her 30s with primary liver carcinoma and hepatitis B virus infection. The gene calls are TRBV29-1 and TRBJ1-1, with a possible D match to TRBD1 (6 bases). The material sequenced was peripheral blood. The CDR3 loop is CSVRGAANPEAFF. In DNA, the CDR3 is TGCAGCGTCCGGGGGGCAGCGAACCCTGAAGCTTTCTTT.